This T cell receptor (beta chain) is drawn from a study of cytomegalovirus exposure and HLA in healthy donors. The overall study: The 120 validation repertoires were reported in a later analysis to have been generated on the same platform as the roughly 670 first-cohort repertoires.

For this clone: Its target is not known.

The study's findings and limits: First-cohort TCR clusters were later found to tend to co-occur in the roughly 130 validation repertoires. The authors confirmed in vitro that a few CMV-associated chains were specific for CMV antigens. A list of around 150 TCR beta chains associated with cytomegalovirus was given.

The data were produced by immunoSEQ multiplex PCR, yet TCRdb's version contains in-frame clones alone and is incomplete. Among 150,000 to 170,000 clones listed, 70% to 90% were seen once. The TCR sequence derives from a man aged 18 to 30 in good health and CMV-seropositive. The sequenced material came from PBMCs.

The CDR3 loop reads CASSVAGQHYEQYF. CDR3 sequence (DNA): TGCGCCAGCAGCGTCGCGGGACAGCACTACGAGCAGTACTTC. The rearrangement joins TRBV5-1 to TRBJ2-7; possibly TRBD1 for D (7 bases). Trimming left V 4 bases short and J 3 bases short, with 14 bases between. This CDR3 is 14 amino acids long. CDR1 is SGHRS, CDR2 YFSETQ, per germline.